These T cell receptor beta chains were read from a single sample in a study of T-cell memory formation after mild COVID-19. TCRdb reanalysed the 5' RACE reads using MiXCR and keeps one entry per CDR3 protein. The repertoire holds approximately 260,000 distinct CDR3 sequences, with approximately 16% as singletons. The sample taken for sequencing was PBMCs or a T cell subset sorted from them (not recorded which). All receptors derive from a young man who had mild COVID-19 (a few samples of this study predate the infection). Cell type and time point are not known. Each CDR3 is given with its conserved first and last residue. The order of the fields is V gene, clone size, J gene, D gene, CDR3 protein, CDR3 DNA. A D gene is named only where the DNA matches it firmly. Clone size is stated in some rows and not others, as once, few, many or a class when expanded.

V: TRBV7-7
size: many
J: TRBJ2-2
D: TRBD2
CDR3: CASRAGGNTGELFF
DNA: TGTGCCAGCAGAGCGGGGGGCAACACCGGGGAGCTGTTTTTT

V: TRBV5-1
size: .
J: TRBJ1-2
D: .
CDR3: CASSFQGGFYGYTF
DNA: TGCGCCAGCAGCTTCCAGGGTGGTTTCTATGGCTACACCTTC

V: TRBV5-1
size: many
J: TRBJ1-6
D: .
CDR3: CASSLTAVRGSNSPLHF
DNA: TGCGCCAGCAGCCTGACGGCGGTAAGAGGATCAAATTCACCCCTCCACTTT

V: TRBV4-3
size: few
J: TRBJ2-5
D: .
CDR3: CASSQDARAEETQYF
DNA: TGCGCCAGCAGCCAAGATGCCCGAGCGGAGGAGACCCAGTACTTC

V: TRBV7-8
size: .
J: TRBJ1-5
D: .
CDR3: CASSFREAPQHF
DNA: TGTGCCAGCAGCTTCCGCGAGGCGCCCCAGCATTTT

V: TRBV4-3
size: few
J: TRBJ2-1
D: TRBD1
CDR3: CASSQDGTGDNEQFF
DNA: TGCGCCAGCAGCCAAGATGGGACAGGAGACAATGAGCAGTTCTTC

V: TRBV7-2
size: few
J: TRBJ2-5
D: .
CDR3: CASRRRTGRETQYF
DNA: TGTGCCAGCAGACGGCGCACAGGGAGGGAGACCCAGTACTTC

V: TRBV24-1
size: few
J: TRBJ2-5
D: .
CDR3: CATAGEVWETQYF
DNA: TGTGCCACCGCAGGGGAGGTTTGGGAGACCCAGTACTTC

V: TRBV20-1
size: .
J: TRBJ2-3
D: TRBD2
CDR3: CRIGGASTDTQYF
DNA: TGCAGGATCGGGGGGGCCAGCACAGATACGCAGTATTTT

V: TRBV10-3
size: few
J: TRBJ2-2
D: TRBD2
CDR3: CAISPLSGGALYNTGELFF
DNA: TGTGCCATCAGTCCCCTTAGCGGGGGGGCCCTTTATAACACCGGGGAGCTGTTTTTT

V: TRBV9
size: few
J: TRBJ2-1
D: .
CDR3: CASSVLPNYNEQFF
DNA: TGTGCCAGCAGCGTTCTACCCAACTACAATGAGCAGTTCTTC

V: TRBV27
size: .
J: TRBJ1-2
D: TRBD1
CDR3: CASSGDSPNYGYTF
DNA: TGTGCCAGCAGCGGGGACAGTCCTAACTATGGCTACACCTTC

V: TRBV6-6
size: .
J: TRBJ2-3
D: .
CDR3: CASSKPQGPGTDTQYF
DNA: TGTGCCAGCAGTAAACCTCAGGGGCCTGGCACAGATACGCAGTATTTT

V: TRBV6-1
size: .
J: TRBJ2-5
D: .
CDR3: CASSAWRAMGWETQYF
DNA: TGTGCCAGCAGTGCTTGGCGGGCGATGGGATGGGAGACCCAGTACTTC

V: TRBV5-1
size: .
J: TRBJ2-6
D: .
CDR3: CASSPVGSNVLTF
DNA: TGCGCCAGCAGCCCTGTAGGTTCCAACGTCCTGACTTTC

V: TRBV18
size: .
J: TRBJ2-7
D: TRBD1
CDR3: CASSPDRVGHEQYF
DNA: TGTGCCAGCTCACCTGACAGGGTAGGCCACGAGCAGTACTTC

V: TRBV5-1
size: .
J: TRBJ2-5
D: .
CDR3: CASSPRDTGATQYF
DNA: TGCGCCAGCAGTCCCCGGGACACCGGCGCGACCCAGTACTTC

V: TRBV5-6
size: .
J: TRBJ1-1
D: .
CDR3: CASSPGHNEAFF
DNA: TGTGCCAGCAGCCCTGGACACAATGAAGCTTTCTTT

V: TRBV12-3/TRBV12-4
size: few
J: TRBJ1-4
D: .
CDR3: CASSRPAGSPGEKLFF
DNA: TGTGCCAGCAGTCGCCCGGCAGGTTCTCCGGGGGAAAAACTGTTTTTT

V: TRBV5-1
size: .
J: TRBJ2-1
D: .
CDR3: CASGRTRGSDEQFF
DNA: TGCGCCAGCGGACGGACTAGGGGGTCGGACGAGCAGTTCTTC

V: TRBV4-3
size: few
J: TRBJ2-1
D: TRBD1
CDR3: CASSQETTGWYNEQFF
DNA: TGCGCCAGCAGCCAAGAAACGACAGGGTGGTACAATGAGCAGTTCTTC

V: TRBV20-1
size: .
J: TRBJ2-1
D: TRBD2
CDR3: CSALTSGGSYNEQFF
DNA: TGCAGTGCTCTGACTAGCGGGGGGTCCTACAATGAGCAGTTCTTC

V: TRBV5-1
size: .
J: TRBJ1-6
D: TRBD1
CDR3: CASSAGQRNSPLHF
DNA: TGCGCCAGCAGCGCGGGACAGCGGAATTCACCCCTCCACTTT

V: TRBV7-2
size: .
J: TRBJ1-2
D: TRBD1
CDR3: CASRGGTGNGYTF
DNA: TGTGCCAGCAGAGGGGGGACAGGAAATGGATACACCTTC

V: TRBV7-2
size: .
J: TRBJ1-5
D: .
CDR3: CASSPGRGQPQHF
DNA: TGTGCCAGCAGTCCAGGGAGGGGTCAGCCCCAGCATTTT